This TCR beta chain was captured in a study of blood T cells in healthy people across ages. The wider study: T cells yielded about one barcoded beta molecule per two cells through template switching.

Overall study results and limits: Naive CD4+ cells and diversity were both higher in long-lived donors than in aged donors.

V was pared by 3 bases and J by 12 bases, with 8 bases between. CDR3 length: 9 residues. The V gene's germline CDR1 is DFQATT and CDR2 SNEGSKA (reference sequence). On this clonotype itself: Antigen specificity is unknown.

The use of a sample-barcoded 5' primer and a J-beta primer mix characterized a second PCR of about 6 to 11 cycles. TCRdb recomputed calls from the 5' RACE reads with MiXCR, one row per CDR3 protein. This sample has about 1.6 million distinct CDR3 sequences; roughly 32% occur once, and the top ten carry around 10%. There were healthy Caucasian individuals from Russia, aged roughly 6 to 95, serving as donors. There were at least 5.5 micrograms of total RNA extracted from every sample. The receptor comes from a young woman in good health. The sequenced sample consisted of blood. The gene calls are TRBV20-1 and TRBJ1-2; perhaps TRBD1 as D (5 bases). The CDR3 DNA reads as TGCAGTGCTAGGGGGCTGAACACCTTC. Its protein is CSARGLNTF.